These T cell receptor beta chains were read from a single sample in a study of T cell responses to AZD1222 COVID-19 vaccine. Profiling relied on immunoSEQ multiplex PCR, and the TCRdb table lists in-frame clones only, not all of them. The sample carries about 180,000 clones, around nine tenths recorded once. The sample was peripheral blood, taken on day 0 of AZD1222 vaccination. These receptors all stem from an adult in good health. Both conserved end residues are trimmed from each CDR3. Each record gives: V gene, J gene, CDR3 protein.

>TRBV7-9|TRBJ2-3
ASSLVKPTDTQY
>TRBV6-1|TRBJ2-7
ASSEGITGPSYEQY
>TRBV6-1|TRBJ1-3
ASSEGWGSGNTIY
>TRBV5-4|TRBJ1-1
ASSMAGYMNTEAF
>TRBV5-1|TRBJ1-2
ASSLGLRQGHGYT
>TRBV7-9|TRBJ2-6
ASSPYPQPSGANVLT
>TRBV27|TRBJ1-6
ASTQEISFNSPLH
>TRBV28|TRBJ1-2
ATLRRTGLAGYT
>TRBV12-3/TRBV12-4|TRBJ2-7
ASSRDSSYEQY
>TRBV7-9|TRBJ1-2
ASSLDLVGYT
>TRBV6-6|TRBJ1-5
ASSLSLPGVTNQPQH
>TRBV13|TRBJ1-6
ASSLTGGRNSPLH
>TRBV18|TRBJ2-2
ASSRDRAGTGELF
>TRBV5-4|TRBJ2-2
ASSLESGELF
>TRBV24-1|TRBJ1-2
ATSDGPRGYT
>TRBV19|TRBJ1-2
ASSISIGSRNYGYT
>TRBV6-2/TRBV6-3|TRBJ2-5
ASSLTGLAIETQY
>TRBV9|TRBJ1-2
ASSVGGLANYGYT
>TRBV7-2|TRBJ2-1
ASSTDLGGYNEQF
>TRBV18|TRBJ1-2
ASSPQTGSSGITGYT
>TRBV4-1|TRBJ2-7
ASSQVGLRYEQY
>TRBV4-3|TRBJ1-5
ASSQDRNQPQH
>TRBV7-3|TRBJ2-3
ASSLTANRLDTQY
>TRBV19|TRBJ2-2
ASSTTGGTGTGELF
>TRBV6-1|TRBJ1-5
ASSELFGGGQPQH
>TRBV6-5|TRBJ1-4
ASSYSTGGAEKLF
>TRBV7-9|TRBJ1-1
ASSFWTGSTEAF
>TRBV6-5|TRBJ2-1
AGTPVGDYNEQF
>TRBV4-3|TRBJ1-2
ASSQETTGGYGYT
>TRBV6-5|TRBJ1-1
ASSYQGGGGTEAF
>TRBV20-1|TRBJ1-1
SAKKWTV
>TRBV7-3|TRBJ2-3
ASSPLAGASTDTQY
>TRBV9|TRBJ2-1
ASSAGTPNNEQF
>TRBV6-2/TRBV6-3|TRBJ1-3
ASSLAGTPSSGNTIY
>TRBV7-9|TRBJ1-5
ASSSGGAFNQPQH
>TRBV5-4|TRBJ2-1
ASSLETLDYNEQF
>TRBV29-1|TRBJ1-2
SVDRGNVGGYT
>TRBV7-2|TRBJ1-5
ASSHKGDRGENSNQPQH
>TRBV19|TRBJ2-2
ASTRPGLAGGLIANTGELF
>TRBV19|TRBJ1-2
ASTTDSSSNYGYT
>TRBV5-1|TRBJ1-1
ASSLPKSEGEAF
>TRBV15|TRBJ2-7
ATSRLADSYEQY
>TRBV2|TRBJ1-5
ASSEHPGGNQPQH
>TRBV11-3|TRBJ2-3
ASSFSGSTDTQY
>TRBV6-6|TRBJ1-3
ASTNHGQGGNTIY
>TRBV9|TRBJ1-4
ASSTGQGPNEKLF
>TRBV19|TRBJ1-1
ASSISGQGVTEAF
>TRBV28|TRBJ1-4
ASSLVYSNEKLF
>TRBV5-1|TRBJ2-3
ASSSGLATDTQY
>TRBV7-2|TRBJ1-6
ASSLGTGRINSPLH
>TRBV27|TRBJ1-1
ASSLRQTVMNTEAF
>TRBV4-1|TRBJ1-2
ASSQEDGNYGYT
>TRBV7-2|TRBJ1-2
ASSPLRSHGDYGYT